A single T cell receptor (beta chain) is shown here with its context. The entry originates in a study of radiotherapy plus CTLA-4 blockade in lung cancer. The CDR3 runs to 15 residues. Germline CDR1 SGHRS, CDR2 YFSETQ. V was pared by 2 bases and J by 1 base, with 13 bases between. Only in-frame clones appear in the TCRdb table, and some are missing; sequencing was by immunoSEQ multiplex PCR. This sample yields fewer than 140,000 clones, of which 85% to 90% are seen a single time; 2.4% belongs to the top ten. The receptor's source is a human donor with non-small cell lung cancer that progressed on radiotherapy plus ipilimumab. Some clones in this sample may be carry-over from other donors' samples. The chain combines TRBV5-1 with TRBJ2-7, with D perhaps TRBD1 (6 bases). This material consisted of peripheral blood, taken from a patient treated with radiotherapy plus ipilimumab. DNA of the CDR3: TGCGCCAGCAGCTTTACAGGGTTAAGGTCCTACGAGCAGTACTTC. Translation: CASSFTGLRSYEQYF.